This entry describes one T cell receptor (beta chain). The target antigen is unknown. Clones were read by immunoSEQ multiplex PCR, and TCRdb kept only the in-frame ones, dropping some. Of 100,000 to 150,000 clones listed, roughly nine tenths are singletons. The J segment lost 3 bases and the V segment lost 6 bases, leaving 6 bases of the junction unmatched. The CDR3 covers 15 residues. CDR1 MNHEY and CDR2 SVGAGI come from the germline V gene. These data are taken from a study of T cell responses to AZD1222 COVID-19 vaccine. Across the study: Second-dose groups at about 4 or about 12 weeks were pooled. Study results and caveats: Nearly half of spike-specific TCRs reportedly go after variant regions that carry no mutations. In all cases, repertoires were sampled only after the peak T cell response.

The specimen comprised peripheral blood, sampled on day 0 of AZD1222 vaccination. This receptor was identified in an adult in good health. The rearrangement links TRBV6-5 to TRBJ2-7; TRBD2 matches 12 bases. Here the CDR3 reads CASSRRTSGVYEQYF. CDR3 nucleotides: TGTGCCAGCAGCCGTCGGACTAGCGGGGTCTACGAGCAGTACTTC.